Presented here are 17 T cell receptor beta chains from one specimen sequenced in a study of metastatic and nonmetastatic thyroid tumors (dated by TCRdb to about 2020). None of the patients had been given any treatment before thyroid surgery. The protocol used for the library was PCR. Sequencing was performed on an Illumina HiSeq 4000. TCRdb reran the public reads through fastp at Q25 and MiXCR, keeping productive beta chains. This sample comprises about 38,000 clones, approximately 51% of them detected only once. Of the sample, around a quarter is held by the ten largest clones. The sequencing input was tumor tissue. The receptors come from a male donor with papillary thyroid cancer or a benign thyroid nodule (not recorded which). Some clones in this sample may be carry-over from other donors' samples.

In its sample, this clone was seen a few times. V is TRBV2 and J is TRBJ1-5; D is unresolved. Looked up from germline, CDR1 is SNHLY and CDR2 is FYNNEI. Trimming took off 7 bases at V and 1 base at J, with 8 bases between the two ends. The CDR3 extends over 13 amino acids. This CDR3 reads CASNGVSNQPQHF. The CDR3, as DNA: TGTGCCAGCAACGGCGTCAGCAATCAGCCCCAGCATTTT.

The V gene is TRBV6-1, the J gene TRBJ1-5, with 7 bases identical to TRBD1. Germline CDR1 and CDR2: MNHNS and SASEGT. V trimming: 6 bases; J trimming: 4 bases; junction bases outside the gene matches: 9. The CDR3 runs to 15 residues. The CDR3 DNA is TGTGCCAGCAGCCAGACAGGGCCGGGGAATCAGCCCCAGCATTTT. It encodes CASSQTGPGNQPQHF.

This clone was seen a few times. CDR3 DNA sequence: TGTGCCAGCAGTGCCAAAGGACAGAAGGAGTTCTTC. This codes for CASSAKGQKEFF. The chain carries TRBV6-1 and TRBJ2-1, with D perhaps TRBD1 (6 bases). CDR1 is MNHNS, CDR2 SASEGT, per germline. Trimming shortened V by 4 bases and J by 14 bases, and 15 bases separated the two germline ends. The CDR3 spans 12 residues.

Details on this clone: Additional DNA sequences in this sample encode the identical CDR3. The genes are TRBV6-1 and TRBJ2-3, with 8 bases that match TRBD1. This CDR3 is built from 15 residues. V shed 4 bases, J shed 6 bases, and the junction held 9 bases outside the gene matches. CDR1 MNHNS and CDR2 SASEGT come from the germline V gene. CDR3 sequence: CASSALQGARDTQYF. CDR3 coding DNA: TGTGCCAGCAGTGCTCTGCAGGGGGCACGGGATACGCAGTATTTT.

This sequence joins TRBV12-3 or TRBV12-4 and TRBJ1-1, with a weak D call TRBD1 (5 bases). The V end was cut by 8 bases, the J end by 1 base, with 14 bases between. The length of the CDR3 is 14 residues. CDR3 sequence (DNA): TGTGCCAGCCGCTACTCTAGGGGGAACACTGAAGCTTTCTTT. It encodes CASRYSRGNTEAFF.

This chain joins TRBV7-2 and TRBJ2-1, with D uncertain. Per the germline V gene, CDR1 is SGHTA and CDR2 is FQGNSA. Trimming left V 3 bases short and J 6 bases short, with 12 bases between. The CDR3 contains 14 residues. CDR3 loop: CASSLVGTGNEQFF. The CDR3 DNA reads TGTGCCAGCAGCTTGGTTGGCACCGGCAATGAGCAGTTCTTC. Full variable domain (missing parts from reference TRBV7-2 and TRBJ2-1): GAGVSQSPSNKVTEKGKDVELRCDPISGHTALYWYRQSLGQGLEFLIYFQGNSAPDKSGLPSDRFSAERTGGSVSTLTIQRTQQEDSAVYLCASSLVGTGNEQFFGPGTRLTVL.

The chain joins TRBV10-1 to TRBJ1-5, with 9 nucleotides matching TRBD1. V was pared by 6 bases and J by 6 bases, with 9 bases of the junction left unmatched. This CDR3 region has 15 residues. Germline lookup yields CDR1 WNHNN and CDR2 SYGVQD (reference sequence). CDR3 sequence (DNA): TGCGCCAGCAGCGGGGGAACAGGGGGCGGTCAGCCCCAGCATTTT. Protein: CASSGGTGGGQPQHF.

This clone was counted between two and nine times. V usage is TRBV7-2 and J usage is TRBJ1-1; D uncertain. The germline CDR1 and CDR2 sequences are SGHTA and FQGNSA. The CDR3 is 13 amino acids. Trimming pared 5 bases from V and 1 base from J, leaving 8 bases between. The CDR3 DNA reads TGTGCCAGCAGCCTATATGAGAACACTGAAGCTTTCTTT. Its protein product is CASSLYENTEAFF.

The genes are TRBV29-1 and TRBJ1-1; D unresolved. The germline V and J ends were trimmed by 5 bases and 6 bases, with 16 bases remaining between them. The CDR3 is made up of 13 amino acids. Germline V lookup: CDR1 SQVTM, CDR2 ANQGSEA. CDR3 amino acids: CSVHANLKAEAFF. For the CDR3, the DNA is TGCAGCGTTCATGCCAACTTAAAGGCTGAAGCTTTCTTT.

The chain combines TRBV4-2 with TRBJ2-1; D may be TRBD2 (5 bases). Germline values: CDR1 LGHNA, CDR2 YNFKEQ. The V end lost 0 bases, the J end lost 10 bases, and 19 bases lay between the germline ends. The CDR3 covers 16 residues. CDR3 loop: CASSQDPPGSPTEQFF. CDR3 nucleotides: TGTGCCAGCAGCCAAGATCCCCCGGGAAGCCCTACCGAGCAGTTCTTC.

The chain carries TRBV20-1 and TRBJ2-5; a possible D gene is TRBD2 (7 bases). This CDR3 spans 16 amino acids. V gave up 6 bases and J gave up 2 bases, with 22 bases separating them. CDR1 is DFQATT and CDR2 is SNEGSKA in the germline V gene (reference sequence). The CDR3 bases are TGCAGTGCCGAGGGGGTCGCGGGAGAGGTACAAGAGACCCAGTACTTC. It translates to CSAEGVAGEVQETQYF.

The sample holds a few counts of this clone. The rearrangement links TRBV28 to TRBJ2-7; D gene ambiguous. Germline V gives CDR1 MDHEN, CDR2 SYDVKM. This CDR3 spans 14 amino acids. V lost 3 bases and J lost 0, with 9 bases in between. CDR3 DNA: TGTGCCAGCAGTTTCAGACGGAGCTCCTACGAGCAGTACTTC. The encoded protein is CASSFRRSSYEQYF.

This sequence joins TRBV30 and TRBJ1-1; no clear D gene. V gave up 0 bases and J gave up 11 bases, with 13 bases separating them. The CDR3 is 12 amino acids. Germline V gives CDR1 GTSNPN, CDR2 SVGIG (reference sequence). CDR3 sequence reads: CAWSVLWGEAFF. Here the CDR3 DNA reads TGTGCCTGGAGTGTACTTTGGGGTGAGGCTTTCTTT.

This clone came up once. At one end, the junction sequence differs from germline, possibly due to a read error. The chain joins TRBV11-2 to TRBJ2-2, with a weak D call TRBD2 (5 bases). The CDR3 contains 15 residues. CDR1 is SGHAT and CDR2 is FQNNGV in the germline V gene. CDR3: CAGSFGSGSGGELFF. In DNA, the CDR3 is TGTGCCGGCAGCTTTGGATCGGGATCAGGAGGGGAGCTGTTTTTT.

The rearrangement uses TRBV2 and TRBJ1-4, with no clear D. Germline assignment: CDR1 SNHLY and CDR2 FYNNEI. CDR3 length: 14 amino acids. With 7 bases removed from V and 3 bases from J, the gap between germline ends came to 12 bases. The CDR3 DNA reads as TGTGCCAGCAATGAGCAGCTTTCTAATGAAAAACTGTTTTTT. It is translated as CASNEQLSNEKLFF. Filled out from reference TRBV2 and TRBJ1-4, the complete variable domain reads EPEVTQTPSHQVTQMGQEVILRCVPISNHLYFYWYRQILGQKVEFLVSFYNNEISEKSEIFDDQFSVERPDGSNFTLKIRSTKLEDSAMYFCASNEQLSNEKLFFGSGTQLSVL.

The gene calls are TRBV13 and TRBJ1-6; no clear D gene. V dropped 1 base and J dropped 4 bases, with 14 bases sitting between them. Germline loops: CDR1 PRHDT, CDR2 FYEKMQ (reference sequence). This CDR3 has 17 amino acids. Here the CDR3 DNA reads TGTGCCAGCAGCTTAGTCTCAGCGACGCAATATAATTCACCCCTCCACTTT. It encodes CASSLVSATQYNSPLHF.

V gene TRBV7-3 combines with J gene TRBJ2-1; 11 positions agree with TRBD2. Germline CDR1 is SGHTA and CDR2 is FQGTGA. This CDR3 comprises 15 residues. V lost 5 bases, J lost 10 bases, and 10 bases stayed unmatched. CDR3 nucleotides: TGTGCCAGCAGCCCAACGAGCCTAGCGGGGGGAGAGCAGTTCTTC. This translates into CASSPTSLAGGEQFF.